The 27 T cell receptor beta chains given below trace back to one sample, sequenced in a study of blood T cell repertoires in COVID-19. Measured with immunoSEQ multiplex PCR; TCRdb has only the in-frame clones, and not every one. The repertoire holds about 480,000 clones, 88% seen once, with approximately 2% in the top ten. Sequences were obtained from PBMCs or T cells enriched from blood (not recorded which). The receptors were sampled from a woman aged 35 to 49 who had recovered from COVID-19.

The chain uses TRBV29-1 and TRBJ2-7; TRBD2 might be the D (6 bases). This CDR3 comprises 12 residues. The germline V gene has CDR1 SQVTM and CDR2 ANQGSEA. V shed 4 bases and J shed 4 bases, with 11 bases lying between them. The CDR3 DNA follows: TGCAGCGTTGCGACTAGTATTTACGAGCAGTACTTC. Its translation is CSVATSIYEQYF.

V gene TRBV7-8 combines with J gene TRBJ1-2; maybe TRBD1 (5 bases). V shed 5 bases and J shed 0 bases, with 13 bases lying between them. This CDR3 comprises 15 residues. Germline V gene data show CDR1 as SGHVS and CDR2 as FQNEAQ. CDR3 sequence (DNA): TGTGCCAGCAGCCAGCAGGGATTTCCTAACTATGGCTACACCTTC. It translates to CASSQQGFPNYGYTF.

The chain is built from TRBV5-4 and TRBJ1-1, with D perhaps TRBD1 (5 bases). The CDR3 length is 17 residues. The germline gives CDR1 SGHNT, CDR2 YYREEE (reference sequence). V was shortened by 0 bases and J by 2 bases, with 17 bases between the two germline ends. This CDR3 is CASSLGSAGLLNTEAFF. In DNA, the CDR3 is TGTGCCAGCAGCTTGGGATCGGCAGGGCTCCTTAACACTGAAGCTTTCTTT.

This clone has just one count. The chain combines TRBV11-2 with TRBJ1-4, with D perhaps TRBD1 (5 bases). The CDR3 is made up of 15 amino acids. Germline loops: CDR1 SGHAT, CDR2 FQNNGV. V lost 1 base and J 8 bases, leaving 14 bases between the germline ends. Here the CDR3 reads CASSLAGTGGEKLFF. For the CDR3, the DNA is TGTGCCAGCAGCTTAGCGGGGACGGGAGGGGAAAAACTGTTTTTT.

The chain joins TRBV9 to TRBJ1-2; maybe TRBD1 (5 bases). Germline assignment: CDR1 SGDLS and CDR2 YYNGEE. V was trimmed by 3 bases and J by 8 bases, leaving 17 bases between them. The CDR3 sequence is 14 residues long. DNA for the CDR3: TGTGCCAGCAGCGGATACGCAGGGACTCAGGGCTACACCTTC. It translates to CASSGYAGTQGYTF. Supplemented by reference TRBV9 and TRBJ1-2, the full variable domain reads DSGVTQTPKHLITATGQRVTLRCSPRSGDLSVYWYQQSLDQGLQFLIQYYNGEERAKGNILERFSAQQFPDLHSELNLSSLELGDSALYFCASSGYAGTQGYTFGSGTRLTVV.

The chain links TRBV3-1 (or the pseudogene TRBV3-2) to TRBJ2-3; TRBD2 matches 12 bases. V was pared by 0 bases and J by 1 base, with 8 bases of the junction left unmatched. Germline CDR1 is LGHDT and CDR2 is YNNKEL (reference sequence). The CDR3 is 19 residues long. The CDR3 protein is CASSQDLAGGRGGTDTQYF. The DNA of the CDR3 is TGTGCCAGCAGCCAAGACCTAGCGGGAGGGAGGGGAGGCACAGATACGCAGTATTTT.

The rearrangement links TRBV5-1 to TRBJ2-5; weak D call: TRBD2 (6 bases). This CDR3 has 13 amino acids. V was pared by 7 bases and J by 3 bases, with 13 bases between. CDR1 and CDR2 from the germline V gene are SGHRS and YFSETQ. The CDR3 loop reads CASGYSGEETQYF. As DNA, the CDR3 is TGCGCCAGCGGGTACTCGGGGGAAGAGACCCAGTACTTC.

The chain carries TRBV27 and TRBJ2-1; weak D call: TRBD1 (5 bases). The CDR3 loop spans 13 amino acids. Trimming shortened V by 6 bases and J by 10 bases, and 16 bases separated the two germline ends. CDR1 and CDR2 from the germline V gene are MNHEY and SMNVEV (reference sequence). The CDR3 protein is CASRQTGNSEQFF. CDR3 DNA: TGTGCCAGCAGGCAAACAGGTAATTCGGAGCAGTTCTTC.

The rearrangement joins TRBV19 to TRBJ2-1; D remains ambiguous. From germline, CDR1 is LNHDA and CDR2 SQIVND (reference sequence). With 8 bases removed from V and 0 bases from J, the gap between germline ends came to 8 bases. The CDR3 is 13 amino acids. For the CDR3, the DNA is TGTGCCAGTTCAAGGAGCTCCTACAATGAGCAGTTCTTC. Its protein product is CASSRSSYNEQFF.

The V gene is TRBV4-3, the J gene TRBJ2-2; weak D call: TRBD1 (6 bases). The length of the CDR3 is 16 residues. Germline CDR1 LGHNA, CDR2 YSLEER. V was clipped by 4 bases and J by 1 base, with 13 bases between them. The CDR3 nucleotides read TGCGCCAGCAGCCGCCAAACAGGGCGGAACACCGGGGAGCTGTTTTTT. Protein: CASSRQTGRNTGELFF.

CDR3 residues: CASSEKAGVYNEQFF. For the CDR3, the DNA is TGTGCCAGCAGTGAAAAAGCGGGAGTCTATAATGAGCAGTTCTTC. The V gene is TRBV6-4, the J gene TRBJ2-1; TRBD2 aligns across 8 bases. V gave up 3 bases and J gave up 7 bases; unmatched junction bases: 8. Germline V gene lookup returns CDR1 MRHNA and CDR2 SNTAGT. The CDR3 is 15 amino acids.

The DNA of the CDR3 is TGTGCCAGCAGCCCCTCCCACCTTCTAGCTGCCAACGGAGGCGAGACCCAGTACTTC. This gives the protein CASSPSHLLAANGGETQYF. This chain uses TRBV6-2 or TRBV6-3 with TRBJ2-5, with D perhaps matching TRBD2 (5 bases). Germline CDR1 and CDR2: MNHEY and SVGEGT. The germline V and J ends were trimmed by 6 bases and 5 bases, with 31 bases remaining between them. The CDR3 contains 19 residues.

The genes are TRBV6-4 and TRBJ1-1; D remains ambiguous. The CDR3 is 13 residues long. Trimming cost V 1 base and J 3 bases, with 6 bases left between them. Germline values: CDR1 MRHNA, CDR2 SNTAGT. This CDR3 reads CASSDYVDTEAFF. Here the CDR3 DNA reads TGTGCCAGCAGTGACTACGTAGACACTGAAGCTTTCTTT.

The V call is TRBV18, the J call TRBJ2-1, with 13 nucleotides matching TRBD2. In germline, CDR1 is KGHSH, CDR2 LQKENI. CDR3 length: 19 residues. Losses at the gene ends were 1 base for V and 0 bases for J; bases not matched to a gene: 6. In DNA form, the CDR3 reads TGTGCCAGCTCACCACGTTTGACTAGCGGGAGGAGCTCCTACAATGAGCAGTTCTTC. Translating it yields CASSPRLTSGRSSYNEQFF. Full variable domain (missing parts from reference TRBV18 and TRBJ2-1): NAGVMQNPRHLVRRRGQEARLRCSPMKGHSHVYWYRQLPEEGLKFMVYLQKENIIDESGMPKERFSAEFPKEGPSILRIQQVVRGDSAAYFCASSPRLTSGRSSYNEQFFGPGTRLTVL.

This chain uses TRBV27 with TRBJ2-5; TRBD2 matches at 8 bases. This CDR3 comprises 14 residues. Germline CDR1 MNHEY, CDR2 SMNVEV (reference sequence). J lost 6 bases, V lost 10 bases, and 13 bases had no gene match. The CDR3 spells CATATAGVQQTQYF. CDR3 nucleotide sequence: TGTGCCACCGCCACAGCGGGAGTTCAGCAGACCCAGTACTTC.

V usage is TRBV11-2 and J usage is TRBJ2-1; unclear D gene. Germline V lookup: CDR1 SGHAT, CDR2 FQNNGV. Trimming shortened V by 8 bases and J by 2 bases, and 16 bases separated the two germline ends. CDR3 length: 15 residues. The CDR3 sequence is CASLPPDGAYNEQFF. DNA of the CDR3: TGTGCCAGCCTACCCCCTGACGGAGCCTACAATGAGCAGTTCTTC. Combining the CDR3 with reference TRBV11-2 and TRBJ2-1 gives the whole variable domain EAGVAQSPRYKIIEKRQSVAFWCNPISGHATLYWYQQILGQGPKLLIQFQNNGVVDDSQLPKDRFSAERLKGVDSTLKIQPAKLEDSAVYLCASLPPDGAYNEQFFGPGTRLTVL.

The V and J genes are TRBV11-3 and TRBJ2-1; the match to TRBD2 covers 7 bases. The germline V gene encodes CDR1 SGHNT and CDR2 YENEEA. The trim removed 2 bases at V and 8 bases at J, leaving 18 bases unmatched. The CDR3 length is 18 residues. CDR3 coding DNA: TGTGCCAGCAGCTTATTCTCATTCGGCACTCCCCGGGGGGATGAGCAGTTCTTC. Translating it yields CASSLFSFGTPRGDEQFF.

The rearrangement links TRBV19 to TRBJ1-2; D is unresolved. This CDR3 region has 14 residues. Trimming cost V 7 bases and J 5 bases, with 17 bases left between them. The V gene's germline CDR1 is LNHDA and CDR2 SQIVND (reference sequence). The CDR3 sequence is CASIAGASGYGYTF. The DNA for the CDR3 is TGTGCCAGTATCGCGGGAGCGTCGGGGTATGGCTACACCTTC.

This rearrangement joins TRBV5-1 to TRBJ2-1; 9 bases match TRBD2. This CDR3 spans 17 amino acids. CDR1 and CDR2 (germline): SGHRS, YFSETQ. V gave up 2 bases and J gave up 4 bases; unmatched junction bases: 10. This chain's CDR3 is CASSFPSGKSEYNEQFF. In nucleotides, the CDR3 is TGCGCCAGCAGCTTCCCTAGCGGGAAATCAGAGTACAATGAGCAGTTCTTC.

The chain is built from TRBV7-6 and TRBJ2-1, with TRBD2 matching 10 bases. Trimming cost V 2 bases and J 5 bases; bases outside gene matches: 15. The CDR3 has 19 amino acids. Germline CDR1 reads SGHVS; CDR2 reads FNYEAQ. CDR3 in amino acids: CASSLTPSPGLAGDNEQFF. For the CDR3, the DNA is TGTGCCAGCAGCTTAACTCCCTCGCCGGGGCTAGCGGGAGACAATGAGCAGTTCTTC.

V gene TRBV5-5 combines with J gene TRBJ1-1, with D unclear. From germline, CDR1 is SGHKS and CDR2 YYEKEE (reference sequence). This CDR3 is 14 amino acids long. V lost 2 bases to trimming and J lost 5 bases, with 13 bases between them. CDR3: CASSFRPGSTEAFF. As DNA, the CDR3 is TGTGCCAGCAGCTTTCGTCCGGGGTCAACTGAAGCTTTCTTT.

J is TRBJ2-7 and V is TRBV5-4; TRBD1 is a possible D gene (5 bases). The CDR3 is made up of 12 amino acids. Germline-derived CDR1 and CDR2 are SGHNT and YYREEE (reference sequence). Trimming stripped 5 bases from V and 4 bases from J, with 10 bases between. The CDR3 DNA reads TGTGCCAGCAGTCTTCAGGGTTACGAGCAGTACTTC. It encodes CASSLQGYEQYF.

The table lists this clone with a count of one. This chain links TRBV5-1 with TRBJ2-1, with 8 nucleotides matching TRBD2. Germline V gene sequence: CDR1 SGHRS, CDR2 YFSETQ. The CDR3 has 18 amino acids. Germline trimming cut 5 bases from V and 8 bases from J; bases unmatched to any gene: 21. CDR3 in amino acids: CASRFPPIREGLGDEQFF. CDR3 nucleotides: TGCGCCAGCAGATTCCCACCAATTCGGGAGGGCCTCGGCGATGAGCAGTTCTTC.

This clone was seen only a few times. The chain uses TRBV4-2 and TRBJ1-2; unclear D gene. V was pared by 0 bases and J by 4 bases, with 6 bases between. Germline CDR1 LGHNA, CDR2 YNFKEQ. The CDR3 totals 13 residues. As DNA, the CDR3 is TGTGCCAGCAGCCAAGACAGATCCTATGGCTACACCTTC. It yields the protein CASSQDRSYGYTF.

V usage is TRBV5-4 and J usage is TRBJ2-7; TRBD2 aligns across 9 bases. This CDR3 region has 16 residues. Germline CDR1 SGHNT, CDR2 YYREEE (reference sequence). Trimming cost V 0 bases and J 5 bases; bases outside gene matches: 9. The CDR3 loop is CASSLGGASGINEQYF. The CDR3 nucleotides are TGTGCCAGCAGCTTGGGAGGTGCTAGCGGGATAAACGAGCAGTACTTC.

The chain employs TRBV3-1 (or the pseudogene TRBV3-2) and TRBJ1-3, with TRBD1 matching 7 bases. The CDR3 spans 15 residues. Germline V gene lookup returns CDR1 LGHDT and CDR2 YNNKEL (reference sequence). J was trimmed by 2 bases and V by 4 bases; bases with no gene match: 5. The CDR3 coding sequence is TGTGCCAGCAGCCCCGGACAGGCAACTGGAAACACCATATATTTT. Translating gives CASSPGQATGNTIYF.

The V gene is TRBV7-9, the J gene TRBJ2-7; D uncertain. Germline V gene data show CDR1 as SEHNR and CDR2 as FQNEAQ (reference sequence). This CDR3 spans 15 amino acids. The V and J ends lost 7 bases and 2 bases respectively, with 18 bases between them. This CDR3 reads CASTTTEGRPYEQYF. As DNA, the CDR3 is TGTGCCAGCACCACCACAGAAGGCAGGCCCTACGAGCAGTACTTC.